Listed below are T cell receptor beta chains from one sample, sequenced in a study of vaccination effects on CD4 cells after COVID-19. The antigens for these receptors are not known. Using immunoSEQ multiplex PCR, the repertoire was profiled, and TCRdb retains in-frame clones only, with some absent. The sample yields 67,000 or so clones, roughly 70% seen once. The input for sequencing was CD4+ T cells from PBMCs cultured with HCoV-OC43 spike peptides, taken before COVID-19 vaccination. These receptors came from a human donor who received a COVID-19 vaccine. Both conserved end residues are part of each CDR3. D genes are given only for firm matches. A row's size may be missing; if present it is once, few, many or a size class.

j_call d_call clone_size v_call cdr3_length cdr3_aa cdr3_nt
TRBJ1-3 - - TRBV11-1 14 CASSLGTPGNTIYF TGTGCCAGCAGCCTAGGAACACCTGGAAACACCATATATTTT
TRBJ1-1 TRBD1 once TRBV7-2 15 CASSHRQGGVAEAFF TGTGCCAGCAGCCACCGACAGGGGGGGGTCGCTGAAGCTTTCTTT
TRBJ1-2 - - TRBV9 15 CASSEGENWAYGYTF TGTGCCAGCAGCGAGGGGGAAAATTGGGCCTATGGCTACACCTTC
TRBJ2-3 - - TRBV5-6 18 CASSFMAYAGRGTDTQYF TGTGCCAGCAGCTTCATGGCCTATGCAGGGCGGGGAACAGATACGCAGTATTTT
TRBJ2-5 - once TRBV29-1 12 CSVGQVQETQYF TGCAGCGTGGGACAAGTCCAAGAGACCCAGTACTTC
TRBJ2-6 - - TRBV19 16 CASNRDPLSGANVLTF TGTGCCAGTAACAGGGATCCATTATCGGGGGCCAACGTCCTGACTTTC
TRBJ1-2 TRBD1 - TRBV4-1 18 CASSQDLGQGVLLYGYTF TGCGCCAGCAGCCAAGATCTGGGGCAGGGGGTACTTCTCTATGGCTACACCTTC
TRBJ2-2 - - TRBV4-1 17 CASSHPVGGRRTGELFF TGCGCCAGCAGCCATCCTGTCGGGGGGCGACGCACCGGGGAGCTGTTTTTT
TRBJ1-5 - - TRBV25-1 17 CASSEDWEPYPNQPQHF TGTGCCAGCAGTGAAGATTGGGAACCCTACCCCAATCAGCCCCAGCATTTT
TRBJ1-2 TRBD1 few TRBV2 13 CASRAGTDYGYTF TGTGCCAGCAGGGCCGGGACAGACTATGGCTACACCTTC
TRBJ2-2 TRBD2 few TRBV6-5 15 CASSPGTSGTGELFF TGTGCCAGCAGCCCCGGGACTAGCGGGACCGGGGAGCTGTTTTTT
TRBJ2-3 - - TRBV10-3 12 CAIREFGDTQYF TGTGCCATCCGAGAGTTTGGGGATACGCAGTATTTT
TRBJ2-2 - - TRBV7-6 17 CASSLVLQGRHLGELFF TGTGCCAGCAGCTTAGTCCTACAGGGGAGGCATCTCGGGGAGCTGTTTTTT
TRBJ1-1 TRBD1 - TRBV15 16 CATSRERQGMNTEAFF TGTGCCACCAGCAGAGAAAGACAGGGGATGAACACTGAAGCTTTCTTT
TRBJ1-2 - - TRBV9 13 CASSVASRGGYTF TGTGCCAGCAGCGTAGCATCCCGAGGGGGCTACACCTTC
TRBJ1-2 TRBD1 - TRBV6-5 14 CASSRQGTDYGYTF TGTGCCAGCAGTCGACAGGGGACGGACTATGGCTACACCTTC
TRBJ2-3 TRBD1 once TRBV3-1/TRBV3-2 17 CASSQGAGGGWRDTQYF TGTGCCAGCAGCCAAGGGGCAGGGGGCGGCTGGAGGGATACGCAGTATTTT
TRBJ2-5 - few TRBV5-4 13 CASSLRGLETQYF TGTGCCAGCAGCTTACGGGGATTGGAGACCCAGTACTTC
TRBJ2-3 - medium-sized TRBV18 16 CASSTSVQASTDTQYF TGTGCCAGCTCAACCTCGGTCCAGGCTAGCACAGATACGCAGTATTTT
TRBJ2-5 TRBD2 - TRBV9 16 CASSATSGGGVETQYF TGTGCCAGCAGCGCCACTAGCGGGGGGGGTGTGGAGACCCAGTACTTC
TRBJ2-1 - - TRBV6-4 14 CASSALRDVDEQFF TGTGCCAGCAGTGCACTTCGCGACGTGGATGAGCAGTTCTTC
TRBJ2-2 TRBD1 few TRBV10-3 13 CAIKGQGDGELFF TGTGCCATCAAGGGCCAGGGGGACGGGGAGCTGTTTTTT
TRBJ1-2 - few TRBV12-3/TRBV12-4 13 CASSDGMNYGYTF TGTGCCAGCAGTGACGGGATGAACTATGGCTACACCTTC
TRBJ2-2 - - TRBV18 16 CASSPFALANTGELFF TGTGCCAGCTCACCCTTCGCCCTCGCGAACACCGGGGAGCTGTTTTTT
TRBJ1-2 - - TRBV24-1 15 CATSARQGRTYGYTF TGTGCCACCAGTGCAAGGCAGGGTCGTACCTATGGCTACACCTTC
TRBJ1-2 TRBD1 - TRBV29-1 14 CSVRTGGATGGYTF TGCAGCGTGAGGACAGGGGGCGCGACGGGGGGCTACACCTTC
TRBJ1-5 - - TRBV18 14 CASSPDRTNQPQHF TGTGCCAGCTCACCAGACAGGACCAATCAGCCCCAGCATTTT
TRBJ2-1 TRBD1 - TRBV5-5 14 CASSSDRANNEQFF TGTGCCAGCAGCTCGGACAGGGCCAACAATGAGCAGTTCTTC
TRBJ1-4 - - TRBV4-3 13 CASSLRSGKKLFF TGCGCCAGCAGCCTCCGGTCAGGGAAAAAACTGTTTTTT
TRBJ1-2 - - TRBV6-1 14 CASSNGVLIGGYTF TGTGCCAGCAGTAACGGCGTCCTAATAGGTGGCTACACCTTC
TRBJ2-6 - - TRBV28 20 CASSPSFRDPKSSGANVLTF TGTGCCAGCAGTCCTAGTTTCCGGGACCCCAAATCGTCTGGGGCCAACGTCCTGACTTTC
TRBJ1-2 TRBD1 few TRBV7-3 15 CASSLIPGTGNGYTF TGTGCCAGCAGCCTTATCCCCGGGACAGGGAATGGCTACACCTTC
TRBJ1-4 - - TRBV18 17 CASSPLPADGGSEKLFF TGTGCCAGCTCACCACTTCCGGCCGACGGCGGCAGTGAAAAACTGTTTTTT
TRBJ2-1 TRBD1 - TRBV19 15 CASSIQGVVYNEQFF TGTGCCAGTAGTATACAGGGGGTAGTCTACAATGAGCAGTTCTTC
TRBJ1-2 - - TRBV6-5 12 CASSRRDRGYTF TGTGCCAGCAGTCGCCGGGACCGTGGCTACACCTTC
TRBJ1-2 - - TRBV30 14 CAWRLGVRSYGYTF TGTGCCTGGAGGCTGGGCGTACGGAGCTATGGCTACACCTTC
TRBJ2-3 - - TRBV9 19 CASSVDGRAGKTSTDTQYF TGTGCCAGCAGCGTAGATGGGCGGGCAGGAAAGACTAGCACAGATACGCAGTATTTT
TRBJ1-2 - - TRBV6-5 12 CASRGNIYGYTF TGTGCCAGCAGGGGTAACATCTATGGCTACACCTTC
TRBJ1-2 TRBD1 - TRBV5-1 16 CASKLMGQGMQSGYTF TGCGCCAGCAAGCTGATGGGACAGGGAATGCAGTCTGGCTACACCTTC
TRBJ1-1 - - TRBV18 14 CASSPAGTNTEAFF TGTGCCAGCTCACCAGCAGGGACGAACACTGAAGCTTTCTTT
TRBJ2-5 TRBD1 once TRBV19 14 CASTRTGEGETQYF TGTGCCAGTACCCGGACAGGGGAGGGAGAGACCCAGTACTTC
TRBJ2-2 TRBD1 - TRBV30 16 CAFLYRTGGLTGELFF TGTGCCTTTTTGTACCGGACAGGGGGTCTCACCGGGGAGCTGTTTTTT
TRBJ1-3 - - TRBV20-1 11 CSAMGGNTIYF TGCAGTGCTATGGGTGGAAACACCATATATTTT
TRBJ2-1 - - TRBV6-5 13 CASSWGGHNEQFF TGTGCCAGCAGTTGGGGGGGCCACAATGAGCAGTTCTTC
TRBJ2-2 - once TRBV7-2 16 CASRPYRQANTGELFF TGTGCCAGCAGACCATATAGGCAAGCGAACACCGGGGAGCTGTTTTTT